This T cell receptor beta chain stems from a study of identical twins (TCRdb year 2016). Background on the whole study: TCR alpha and beta repertoires from monozygotic twins, unrelated adults of various ages and cord blood were deep-sequenced to test whether fetal clonotypes persist. To rule out contamination, the twin experiments were replicated at different times with different library preparation protocols. Overall results and qualifications from the work: A weaker excess of twin sharing was found in beta out-of-frame sequences because the signal-to-noise ratio was lowered by fewer shared sequences. Out-of-frame TCR alpha sharing in monozygotic twins was systematically underestimated by recombination models, whereas sharing between unrelated individuals was in agreement with the recombination models. Invariant T cells such as MAIT and iNKT could partly confound zero-insertion analyses, though diverse VJ usage argued against this for most clonotypes. Out-of-frame TCR alpha sequences shared between twins showed an excess of low generation-probability sequences compared with coincidental sharing between unrelated individuals. Fewer insertions were carried by abundant cord blood beta clonotypes, a similar but weaker trend appeared in young adult naive repertoires, and no such trend appeared in memory repertoires. Because the same donors could not be followed over many years, conclusions were based on cross-sectional statistical analysis.

The junction shows trimming of 4 bases on V and 3 bases on J, plus 16 bases between the germline ends. Taken from the germline V gene, the CDR1 and CDR2 loops are SGHTA and FQGNSA. The CDR3 goes from the cysteine to the phenylalanine over 15 residues. The DNA shown is the 45-base CDR3, in frame from base 1. This clonotype was counted a few times. This receptor's antigen is unknown. Base qualities are missing; no much larger clone stands one base away. The library was obtained by 5' RACE. Sequencing instrument: Illumina HiSeq 2000. Template switching added a universal primer binding site, and the final cDNA carried a unique molecular identifier that allowed TCR cDNA molecules to be counted accurately. Specific primers in the conserved constant-segment region were used to synthesize first-strand cDNA for the TCR alpha and beta chains. To control for contamination, each cDNA library was double barcoded with a SMART-Mk sample barcode plus Illumina barcodes. Two successive PCR steps introduced TruSeq adapter sequences along with Illumina sample barcodes. The Illumina HiSeq platform was used with custom primers to sequence TCR alpha and beta cDNA libraries. Turning to the authors' computational methods: MiGEC was used to process raw reads and extract unique molecular identifiers, and MiXCR was used to find CDR3 positions. For each individual, recombination models were inferred using an EM algorithm with the repgenHMM and IGoR tools. The tcR package in R was used for shared clonotype analysis, with sharing normalized by the product of cloneset sizes. To study raw recombination free of thymic and clonal selection effects, out-of-frame nonproductive sequences were analyzed. TCRdb reran the public reads through fastp at Q25 and MiXCR, keeping productive beta chains. Records with the same CDR3 protein are collapsed into one entry carrying the most frequent genes and DNA. Clone size and V and J calls follow TCRdb, not the original study. This sample comprises around 450,000 distinct CDR3 sequences, 13% to 15% of them detected only once. Around 0.57% of the sample lies in the top ten.

Every donor in the study was a healthy Caucasian. The twin cohort comprised three pairs of female monozygotic twins, all aged about 18 to 30 years. CD4+ and CD8+ T cell populations were isolated with positive isolation kits from Invitrogen. This same sample was also taken into another study, of yellow fever vaccine responses in identical twins. As noted in the second study: The T cell response to vaccination in identical twins was reported by the authors to appear partly convergent and partly personalized. In the study, vaccine-responding T cell clones were precisely tracked in identical twins.

Material for sequencing was CD4+ T cells sorted from blood. This sequence uses TRBV7-2 and TRBJ2-7, and possibly TRBD2, on 6 matching bases. This TCR was recovered from a woman in her late teens or twenties in good health. The CDR3 corresponds to CASSSSAGSSYEQYF. Read as DNA, the sequence is TGTGCCAGCAGCTCCTCGGCGGGGAGCAGCTACGAGCAGTACTTC.